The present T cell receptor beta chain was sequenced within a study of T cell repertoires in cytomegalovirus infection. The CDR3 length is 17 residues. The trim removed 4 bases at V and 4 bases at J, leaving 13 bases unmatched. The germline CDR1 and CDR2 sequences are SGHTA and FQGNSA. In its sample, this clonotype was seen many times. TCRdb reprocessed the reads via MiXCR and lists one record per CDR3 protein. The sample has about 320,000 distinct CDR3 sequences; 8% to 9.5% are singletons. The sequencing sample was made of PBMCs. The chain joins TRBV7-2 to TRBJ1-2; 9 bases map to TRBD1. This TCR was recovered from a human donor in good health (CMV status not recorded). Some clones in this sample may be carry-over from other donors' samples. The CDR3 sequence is CASSSPHTGGAGYGYTF. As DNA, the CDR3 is TGTGCCAGCAGCTCCCCCCACACAGGGGGCGCTGGCTATGGCTACACCTTC. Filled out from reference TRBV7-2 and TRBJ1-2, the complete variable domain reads GAGVSQSPSNKVTEKGKDVELRCDPISGHTALYWYRQSLGQGLEFLIYFQGNSAPDKSGLPSDRFSAERTGGSVSTLTIQRTQQEDSAVYLCASSSPHTGGAGYGYTFGSGTRLTVV.